This TCR beta chain was recovered during a study of CXCR3-negative and CXCR3-positive naive CD8 T cells. Overall study results and limits: In CXCR3-positive naive cells, the TRB CDR3s were more hydrophobic than in CXCR3-negative naive cells.

Germline V gives CDR1 MNHNY, CDR2 SVGAGI (reference sequence). The CDR3 extends over 16 amino acids. With regard to this clonotype: Antigen unknown.

The method, 5' RACE with UMI labels, was used to prepare the TRB cDNA libraries. Following a re-call of the 5' RACE reads, TCRdb has one entry per CDR3 protein and lacks DNA. Its listing shows some 140,000 distinct CDR3 sequences. The rearrangement joins TRBV6-6 to TRBJ2-1; checking the TCRdb D call of TRBD2 is not possible without DNA. Sequencing was done on a sample of naive CXCR3+ CD8+ T cells from blood. Subset given: CD45RO-CCR7+CD27+CD95- naive CD8+ T cells expressing CXCR3 (TNR3+). This receptor was taken from a human donor in good health. Some clones in this sample may be carry-over from other donors' samples. CDR3: CASSALAGGPLHEQFF.